A selection of T cell receptor beta chains follows, all from one sample in a study of response to subunit inactivated influenza vaccine. TCRdb redid the calling of the RT-PCR reads with MiXCR, one entry per CDR3 protein. The table lists approximately 500,000 distinct CDR3 sequences, approximately 13% of them singletons, with over 10% in the top ten. Sequencing was performed on PBMCs from blood, taken about 6 weeks after vaccination. These receptors were taken from a man aged 45-65 years who received an inactivated influenza vaccine. Each CDR3 is given without its conserved first and last residue. The D gene is left open where the match is weak.

v_call d_call cdr3_aa
TRBV11-2 NA ASSLGGGLAYGYT
TRBV2 TRBD2 ASKRLAGLNSYEQY
TRBV6-1 TRBD2 ASSRLANTHEQY
TRBV20-1 NA SAKTTPQETQY
TRBV20-1 NA SARQGHGELF
TRBV4-1 NA ASSRGPSSGNTIY
TRBV6-1 NA ASRHGTSVRTYEQY
TRBV5-7 NA AMGPGQGRGNIQY
TRBV7-9 TRBD2 ASSSGTSNEQF
TRBV4-1 NA ASSQSTGNTIY
TRBV6-6 NA ASSQRTGELF
TRBV7-9 NA ASSFRAGPNEQF
TRBV5-1 TRBD2 ASSLDGRVYEQY
TRBV10-3 TRBD1 AISAGQGTNNEQF
TRBV5-1 NA ASSKTSTYSYEQY
TRBV10-3 TRBD1 AISESQGTGFYEQY
TRBV6-5 NA ASSYSGKNQPQH
TRBV6-5 TRBD1 ASSYFHRGLNYGYT
TRBV11-2 NA ASSPDRSLGEKLF
TRBV12-3/TRBV12-4 TRBD1 ASSKPTGSTEAF
TRBV28 NA ASSSPGGGSMNTEAF
TRBV4-1 NA ASSLWGANTGELF
TRBV27 NA ASSLSNGYGYT
TRBV4-1 NA ASSQEFWNTEAF
TRBV5-1 NA ASSTRPEMNTEAF
TRBV7-8 NA ASSKFRITSTDTQY
TRBV11-2 NA ASSLDTDREGEKLF
TRBV9 NA ASSGGASLEQY
TRBV6-5 NA ASSYFGRSNTEAF
TRBV5-6 TRBD1 ASSLGAGQGTKY
TRBV4-1 NA ASSQDELVLRDRDTQY
TRBV20-1 TRBD1 SARTGGGGYT
TRBV20-1 NA SARGSGLHNEQF
TRBV9 TRBD2 ASSSGGGADTQY
TRBV7-9 TRBD2 ASSSIGSGGAF
TRBV5-1 NA ASSEGMDTQY
TRBV4-1 NA ASSQDWRTEQY
TRBV29-1 NA SVAEFGGIRTDTQY
TRBV13 TRBD2 ASSRGSSGEQF
TRBV20-1 TRBD2 SAVTSGTSDTQY
TRBV5-1 NA ASSSHVWTGELF
TRBV3-1 NA ASRGGTMWTGELF
TRBV12-3/TRBV12-4 NA ASSFWQGDGYT
TRBV7-2 TRBD2 ASSLAPGLGHEQY